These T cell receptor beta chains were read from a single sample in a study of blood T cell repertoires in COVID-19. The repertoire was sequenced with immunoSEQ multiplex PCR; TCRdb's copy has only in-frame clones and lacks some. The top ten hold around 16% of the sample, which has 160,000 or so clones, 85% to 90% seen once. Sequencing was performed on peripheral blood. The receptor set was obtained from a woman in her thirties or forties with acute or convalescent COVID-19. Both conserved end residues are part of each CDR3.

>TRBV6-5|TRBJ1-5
CASRRQGLSNQPQHF
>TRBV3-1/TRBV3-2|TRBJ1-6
CASSQRTVDNSPLHF
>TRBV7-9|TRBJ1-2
CASSPTHLIYGYTF
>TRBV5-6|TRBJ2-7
CASSSSSYEQYF
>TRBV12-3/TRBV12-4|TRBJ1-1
CASSLSVEAFF
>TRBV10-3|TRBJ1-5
CAISDDGQDPNQPQHF
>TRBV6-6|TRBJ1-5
CASSSGPEAVYQPQHF
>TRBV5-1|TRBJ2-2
CASSYLAGLAGELFF
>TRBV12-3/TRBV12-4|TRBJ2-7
CASSLGFYEQYF
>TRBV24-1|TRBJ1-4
CATSDGTGRETNEKLFF
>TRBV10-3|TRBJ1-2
CAISEFAGGRYYGYTF
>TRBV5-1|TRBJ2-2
CASSQDTANTGELFF
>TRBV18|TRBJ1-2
CASSPIGTGGNDNYGYTF
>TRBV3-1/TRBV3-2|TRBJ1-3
CASSQGQGFSNTIYF
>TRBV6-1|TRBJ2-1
CASSDYSGTGYNEQFF
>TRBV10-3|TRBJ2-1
CAISEGDYGEQFF
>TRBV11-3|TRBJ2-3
CASSWLGGATDTQYF
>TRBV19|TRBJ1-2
CASSPSLRDSPNYGYTF
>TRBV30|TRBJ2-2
CAWTSGIANTGELFF
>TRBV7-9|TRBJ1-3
CASSPGTGVHTIYF
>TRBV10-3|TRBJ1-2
CAISEENSYGYTF
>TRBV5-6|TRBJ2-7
CASSLAGDSSSYEQYF
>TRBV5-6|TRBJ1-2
CASSGRTGVYGYTF
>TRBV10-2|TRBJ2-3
CASSVTGGALDTQYF
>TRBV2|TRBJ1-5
CATSSSNQPQHF
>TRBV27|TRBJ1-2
CASSSYRDGYTF
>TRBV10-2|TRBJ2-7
CASSLGGQGWYEQYF
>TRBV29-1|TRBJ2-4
CSDPTTGEGKNIQYF
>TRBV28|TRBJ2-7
CASSFRLVYEQYF
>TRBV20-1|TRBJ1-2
CSARQIYGYTF
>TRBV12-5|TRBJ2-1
CASGKDRVSYNEQFF
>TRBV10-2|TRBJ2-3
CASSERIYTDTQYF
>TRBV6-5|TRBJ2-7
CASSYATRGGSYEQYF
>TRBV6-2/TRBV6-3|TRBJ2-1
CASSYSLSGSSLAAYNEQFF
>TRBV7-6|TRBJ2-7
CASSHSLAGIYEQYF
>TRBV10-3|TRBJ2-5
CAISEQQETQYF
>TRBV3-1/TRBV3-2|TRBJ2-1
CASSQDRDPGLAGPSSYNEQFF
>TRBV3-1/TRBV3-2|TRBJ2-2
CASSRLAGGMNTGELFF
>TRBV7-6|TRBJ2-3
CASSLARDLDTDTQYF
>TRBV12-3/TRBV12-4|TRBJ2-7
CASSRRQASEQYF
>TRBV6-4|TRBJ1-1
CASSWDRDNTEAFF
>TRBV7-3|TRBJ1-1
CASSLEPGGEAFF
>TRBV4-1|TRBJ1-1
CASSPRQGVNTEAFF
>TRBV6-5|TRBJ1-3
CASSADSSGNTIYF
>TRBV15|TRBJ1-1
CATSRPSTGSNTEAFF
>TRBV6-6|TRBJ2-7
CASRRQEGYEQYF
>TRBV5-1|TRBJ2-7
CASSLSGDRAGEQYF
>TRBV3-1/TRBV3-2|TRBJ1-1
CASSTTGGTEAFF
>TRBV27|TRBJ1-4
CASQVTGGEKLFF
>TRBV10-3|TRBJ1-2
CATVDGANYGYTF
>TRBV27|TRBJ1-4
CASSSLSREKLFF
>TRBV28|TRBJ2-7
CASSQDSRYEQYF
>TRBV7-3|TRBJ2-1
CASSSGQLSYNEQFF
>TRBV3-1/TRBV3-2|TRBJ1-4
CASSQGRNEKLFF
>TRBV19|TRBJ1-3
CASSTGILSGNTIYF
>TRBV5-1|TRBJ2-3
CASSSSGTSTDTQYF
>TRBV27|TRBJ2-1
CASSQTSGSYNEQFF
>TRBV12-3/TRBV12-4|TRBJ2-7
CASSLTSYEQYF
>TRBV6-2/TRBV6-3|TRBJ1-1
CASSYPTGGIMNTEAFF
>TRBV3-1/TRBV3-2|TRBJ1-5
CASSRGGGNQPQHF